The following is a TCR beta chain sequence with its context. The record originates from a study of Ad26.COV2.S vaccination and SARS-CoV-2 variants. V trimming: 9 bases; J trimming: 10 bases; junction bases outside the gene matches: 7. This CDR3 has 13 amino acids. The germline V gene has CDR1 LNHDA and CDR2 SQIVND (reference sequence). Data came from immunoSEQ multiplex PCR; TCRdb stores just in-frame clones and leaves some out. The data hold a few hundred thousand clones, with about four fifths observed a single time. Documented treatment: around 19 received Ad26.COV2.S at low or high dose, single or two shots; 5 received placebo; per-sample allocation not given. Specimens were obtained on day 63 following the first vaccine or placebo injection.

This clonotype was sampled from a person between 18 and 59 years old who received the Ad26.COV2.S COVID-19 vaccine or a placebo. This sequence joins TRBV19 and TRBJ1-4, with TRBD1 matching 11 bases. Sequencing was performed on peripheral blood, taken in a trial of Ad26.COV2.S vaccine versus placebo. CDR3 in amino acids: CASTGTGGGKLFF. CDR3 DNA: TGTGCCAGCACCGGGACAGGGGGTGGAAAACTGTTTTTT.